Below, one T cell receptor (beta chain) is given with its context. This specimen comes from a study of blood T cell repertoires in COVID-19. About the study: T cells, B-cell-depleted T cells, or PBMCs supplied cDNA or gDNA.

The germline gives CDR1 SGHRS, CDR2 YFSETQ. V lost 7 bases and J lost 0; bases outside the gene matches: 6. The CDR3 spans 15 residues. Profiling relied on immunoSEQ multiplex PCR, and the TCRdb table lists in-frame clones only, not all of them. The top ten clones hold more than 1% of a sample with about 380,000 clones, 70% to 90% of them seen once. This sequence joins TRBV5-1 and TRBJ2-2, with 7 bases aligning to TRBD2. The sample taken for sequencing was peripheral blood. The TCR originated in a man aged 40-49 years with acute or convalescent COVID-19. CDR3 residues: CASSTSLANTGELFF. CDR3 DNA: TGCGCCAGCTCGACTAGCCTCGCGAACACCGGGGAGCTGTTTTTT.